This note documents a single T cell receptor (beta chain) sequence. This sample is part of a study of T cells in Graves' hyperthyroidism and ophthalmopathy. Germline V lookup: CDR1 MNHEY, CDR2 SMNVEV (reference sequence). V was shortened by 6 bases and J by 2 bases, with 13 bases between the two germline ends. The CDR3 covers 14 residues. Amplified TCR beta CDR3 regions came from RNA transcripts. Initially, a first-round RT-PCR of the TCR CDR3 employed the HTBI primer set. In TCRdb, the multiplex PCR reads were re-called with MiXCR into one record per CDR3 protein. The sample shows about 420,000 distinct CDR3 sequences, approximately 14% of them seen only once. Participants, patients aged 18 to 65, had newly diagnosed hyperthyroidism with a duration under 2 months.

This sequence originates from a woman younger than 35 with Graves' hyperthyroidism. V gene TRBV27 combines with J gene TRBJ1-1; no reliable D call. Sequenced material: blood. Written as DNA, the CDR3 is TGTGCCAGCAGCTACCTACAGACTAACACTGAAGCTTTCTTT. The encoded protein is CASSYLQTNTEAFF.